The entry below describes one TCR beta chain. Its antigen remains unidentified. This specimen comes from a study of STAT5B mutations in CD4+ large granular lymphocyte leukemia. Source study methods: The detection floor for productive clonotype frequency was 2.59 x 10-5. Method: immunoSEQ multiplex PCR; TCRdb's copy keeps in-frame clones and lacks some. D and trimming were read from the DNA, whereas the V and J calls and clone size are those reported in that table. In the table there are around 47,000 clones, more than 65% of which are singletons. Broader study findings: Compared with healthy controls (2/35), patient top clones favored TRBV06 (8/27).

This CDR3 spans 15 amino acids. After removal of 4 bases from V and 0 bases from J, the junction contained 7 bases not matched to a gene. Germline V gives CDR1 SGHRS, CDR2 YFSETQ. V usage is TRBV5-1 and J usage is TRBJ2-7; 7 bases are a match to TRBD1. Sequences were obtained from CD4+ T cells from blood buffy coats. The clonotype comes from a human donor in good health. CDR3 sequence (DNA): TGCGCCAGCAGCGTTCCCAGGGGGAGCTCCTACGAGCAGTACTTC. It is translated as CASSVPRGSSYEQYF.